This T cell receptor (beta chain) is from a study of T cell responses to AZD1222 COVID-19 vaccine. Study-wide findings and caveats: Among vaccine-associated CD4 TCRs, coverage spanned spike, with dominance at 160-218 and 743-854.

As concerns this clone: Antigen unknown.

Produced via immunoSEQ multiplex PCR; TCRdb's table is partial and in-frame only. This sample carries 85,000 to 90,000 clones, roughly 88% of them seen once, and the ten largest clones take 10%. Source: peripheral blood, taken on day 0 of MenACWY control vaccination. The receptor was derived from an adult in good health.

CDR3 sequence reads: CASSSHRDRDGYTF. In DNA, the CDR3 is TGTGCCAGCAGTTCTCACCGGGACAGGGATGGCTACACCTTC. V is TRBV6-2 or TRBV6-3 and J is TRBJ1-2; 9 nucleotides agree with TRBD1. Unmatched junction bases numbered 6, after V lost 4 bases and J lost 6 bases. Germline CDR1 MNHEY, CDR2 SVGEGT. The CDR3 contains 14 residues.